These T cell receptor beta chains were read from a single sample in a study of T cell repertoires in cytomegalovirus infection. TCRdb analysed the reads with MiXCR anew, one entry per CDR3 protein. The table lists a few hundred thousand distinct CDR3 sequences, about a sixth of them singletons. Sequencing input: PBMCs. These receptors all come from a human donor in good health (CMV status not recorded). Some clones in this sample may be carry-over from other donors' samples. Both conserved end residues are trimmed from each CDR3. The D gene is left open where the match is weak. For some rows the clone size is stated as once, few or many, or as a class when expanded; others skip it.

TRBV5-6 | TRBD1 | many | ASSQDRVRNTEAF
TRBV7-9 | TRBD1 | . | ASSGDRPSGANVLT
TRBV18 | . | . | ASSPTMGYNSPLH
TRBV20-1 | TRBD2 | . | SARGRGKYNEQF
TRBV7-8 | . | many | ASSLELGIMGNQPQH
TRBV2 | TRBD2 | many | ASSEAPLFSRTGGNIQY
TRBV6-2/TRBV6-3 | TRBD2 | . | ASSPRLAGDTGELF
TRBV12-3/TRBV12-4 | TRBD1 | . | ASSLTGTFGGYT
TRBV7-6 | . | many | ASSGGVVETQY
TRBV7-6 | . | many | ASSPGRTNYGYT
TRBV4-2 | TRBD1 | . | ASGQAPDIDTQY
TRBV7-2 | . | few | ASSPRAPRTEAF
TRBV20-1 | TRBD1 | few | SAAQGSTGELF
TRBV28 | . | . | ASSSRVPSPLH
TRBV11-1 | . | many | ASTLHRDPAADTQY
TRBV28 | . | many | ASRTGTEQF
TRBV14 | . | . | ASSQISGQPQH
TRBV7-6 | TRBD2 | many | ASSLALGTSGTTEQY
TRBV2 | . | . | ASSERRASTDTQY
TRBV29-1 | . | few | SVWRASNEQF
TRBV7-9 | TRBD1 | many | ASRPQAGGMVAYGYT
TRBV4-1 | . | few | ASSQGDGGNTEAF
TRBV27 | . | . | ASSTSTGGPYEQY
TRBV27 | TRBD1 | once | ASSPLPRQGPTYEQY
TRBV7-6 | TRBD2 | . | ASSLPAGAPEGEQY
TRBV7-2 | TRBD1 | many | ASSLGQPDAYEQY
TRBV29-1 | TRBD1 | . | SVEEALGQGSYEQY
TRBV29-1 | . | . | SVTGGNTIY
TRBV28 | TRBD2 | few | ASSPRDYRYEQY